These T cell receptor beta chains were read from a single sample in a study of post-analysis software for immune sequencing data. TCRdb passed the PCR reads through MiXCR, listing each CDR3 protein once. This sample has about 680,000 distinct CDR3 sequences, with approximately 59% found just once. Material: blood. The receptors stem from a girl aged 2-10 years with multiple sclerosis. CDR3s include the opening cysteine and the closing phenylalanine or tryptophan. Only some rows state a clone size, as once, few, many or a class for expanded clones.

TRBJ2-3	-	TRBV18	CASSPSLSSTDTQYF
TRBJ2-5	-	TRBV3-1	CASSQEPSGGISQETQYF
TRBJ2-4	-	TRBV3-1	CASSQLAGEAKNIQYF
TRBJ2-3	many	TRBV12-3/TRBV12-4	CASRSGGTDTQYF
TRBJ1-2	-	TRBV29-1	CSVDCSNYGYTF
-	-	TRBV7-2	CASSSGTGKNEQYF
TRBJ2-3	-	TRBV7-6	CASSLGSFPTNTQYF
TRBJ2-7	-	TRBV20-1	CSAYPGTSGSHEQYF
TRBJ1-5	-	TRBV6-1	CASRSDVIANQPQHF
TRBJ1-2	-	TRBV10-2	CASNSQGWDGYTF
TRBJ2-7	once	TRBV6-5	CASSYSEDSYEQYF
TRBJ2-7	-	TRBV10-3	CAISEVPPGLAGAEQYF
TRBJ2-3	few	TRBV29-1	CSGTVTSTDTQYF
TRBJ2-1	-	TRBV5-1	CACMGSRANEQFF
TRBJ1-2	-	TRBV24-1	CATSDYGSYGYTF
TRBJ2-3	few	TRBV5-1	CASRGRRGADTQYF
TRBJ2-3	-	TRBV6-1	CASSATRPSTDTQYF
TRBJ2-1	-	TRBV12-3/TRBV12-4	CASSFRSNEQFF
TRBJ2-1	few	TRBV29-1	CSVEDPAGAGGPGYNEQFF
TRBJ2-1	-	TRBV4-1	CASSQEQRYNEQFF
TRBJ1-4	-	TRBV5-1	CASSLTGDTEKLFF
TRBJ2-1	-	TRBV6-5	CASSSWTGDEQFF